This T cell receptor (beta chain) came from a study of cytomegalovirus exposure and HLA in healthy donors. V lost 4 bases and J lost 4; bases outside the gene matches: 8. This CDR3 is built from 16 residues. Germline assignment: CDR1 SQVTM and CDR2 ANQGSEA. The PCR had 60 Vbeta and 13 Jbeta primers. Profiling relied on immunoSEQ multiplex PCR, and the TCRdb table lists in-frame clones only, not all of them. Seen here are some 130,000 clones, approximately 79% observed once, and the top ten hold over 8.5%. With respect to this clone: Its target is not known.

The study, taken as a whole, reports: Reported findings show TCR beta sequences accurately forecast HLA-A and HLA-B alleles in most subjects. Diagnosis of cytomegalovirus status made by the classifier reportedly showed high specificity and sensitivity. The authors later found TCR association rates varying by HLA locus, with DRB1 most and HLA-C fewest.

The sequence derives from a woman between 45 and 60 years old in good health and CMV-seropositive. This chain connects TRBV29-1 to TRBJ2-2, with 11 positions matching TRBD1. Material: PBMCs. The CDR3 spells CSVASPGTGGTGELFF. CDR3 DNA sequence: TGCAGCGTTGCCTCTCCCGGGACAGGGGGCACCGGGGAGCTGTTTTTT.